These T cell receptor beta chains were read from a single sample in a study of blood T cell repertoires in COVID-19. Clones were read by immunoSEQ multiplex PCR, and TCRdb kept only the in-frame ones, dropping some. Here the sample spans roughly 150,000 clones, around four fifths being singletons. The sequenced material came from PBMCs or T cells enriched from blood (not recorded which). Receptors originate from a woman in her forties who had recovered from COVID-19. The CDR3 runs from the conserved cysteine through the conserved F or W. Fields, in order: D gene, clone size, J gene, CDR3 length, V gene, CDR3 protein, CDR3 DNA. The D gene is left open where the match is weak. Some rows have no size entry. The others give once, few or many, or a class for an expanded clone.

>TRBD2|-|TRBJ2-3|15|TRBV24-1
CATSDSSGSTDTQYF
TGTGCCACCAGTGATTCTAGCGGGAGCACAGATACGCAGTATTTT
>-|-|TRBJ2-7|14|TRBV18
CASSPTTEAYEQYF
TGTGCCAGCTCACCCACCACTGAAGCCTACGAGCAGTACTTC
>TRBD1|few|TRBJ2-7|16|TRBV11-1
CASSLERGQSSYEQYF
TGTGCCAGCAGCTTAGAAAGGGGACAGAGCTCCTACGAGCAGTACTTC
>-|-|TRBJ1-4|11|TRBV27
CASGRNEKLFF
TGTGCCAGCGGTAGAAATGAAAAACTGTTTTTT
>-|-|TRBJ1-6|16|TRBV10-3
CAISERDGGDNSPLHF
TGTGCCATCAGTGAGAGGGACGGGGGAGATAATTCACCCCTCCACTTT
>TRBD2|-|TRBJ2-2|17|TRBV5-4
CASSSASGRVGTGELFF
TGTGCCAGCAGCTCGGCTAGCGGACGAGTAGGAACCGGGGAGCTGTTTTTT
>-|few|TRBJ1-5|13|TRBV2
CASNRYSNQPQHF
TGTGCCAGCAACAGATATAGCAATCAGCCCCAGCATTTT
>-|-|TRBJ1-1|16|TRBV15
CATSRAWTGMNTEAFF
TGTGCCACCAGCAGAGCCTGGACGGGGATGAACACTGAAGCTTTCTTT
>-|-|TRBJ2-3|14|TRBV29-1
CSVVSGEVGDTQYF
TGCAGCGTTGTTTCCGGGGAAGTTGGAGATACGCAGTATTTT
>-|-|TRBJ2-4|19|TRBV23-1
CASSQSPSGGVLAKNIQYF
TGCGCCAGCAGTCAATCTCCCTCCGGCGGCGTCTTAGCCAAAAACATTCAGTACTTC
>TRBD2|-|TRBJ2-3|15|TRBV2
CASSSTSGGADTQYF
TGTGCCAGCAGTTCGACTAGCGGGGGAGCAGATACGCAGTATTTT